This T cell receptor (beta chain) is from a study of blood T cell repertoires in COVID-19. The CDR3 is 15 amino acids. CDR1 and CDR2 from the germline V gene are SNHLY and FYNNEI. V lost 6 bases, J lost 4 bases, and 15 bases lay in between. Assay: immunoSEQ multiplex PCR; the TCRdb copy retains only in-frame clones and omits some. The data show around 120,000 clones, approximately 85% seen once. In its sample, this clone was seen once. Material: peripheral blood. This sequence joins TRBV2 and TRBJ1-4; D remains ambiguous. The sequence was obtained from a human donor in a cohort sampled during active COVID-19. DNA for the CDR3: TGTGCCAGCAGAGCATTACAGAAAAATAATGAAAAACTGTTTTTT. It is translated as CASRALQKNNEKLFF.